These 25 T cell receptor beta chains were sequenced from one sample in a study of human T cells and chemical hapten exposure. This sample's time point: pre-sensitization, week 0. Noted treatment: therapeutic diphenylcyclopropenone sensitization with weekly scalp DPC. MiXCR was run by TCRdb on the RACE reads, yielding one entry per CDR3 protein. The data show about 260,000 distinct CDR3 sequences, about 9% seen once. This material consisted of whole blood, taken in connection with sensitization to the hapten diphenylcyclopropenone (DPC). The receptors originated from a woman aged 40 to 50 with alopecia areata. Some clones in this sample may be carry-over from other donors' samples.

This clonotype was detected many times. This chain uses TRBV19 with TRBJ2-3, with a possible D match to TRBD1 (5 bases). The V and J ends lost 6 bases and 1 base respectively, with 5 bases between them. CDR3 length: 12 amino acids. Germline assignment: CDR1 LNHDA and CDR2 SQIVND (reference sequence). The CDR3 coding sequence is TGTGCCAGTAGGACAGGCACAGATACGCAGTATTTT. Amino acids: CASRTGTDTQYF.

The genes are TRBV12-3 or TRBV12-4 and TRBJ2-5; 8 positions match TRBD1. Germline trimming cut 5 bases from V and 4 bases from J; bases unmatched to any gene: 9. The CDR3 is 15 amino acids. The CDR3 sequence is CASSVGQGSSETQYF. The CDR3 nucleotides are TGTGCCAGCAGTGTCGGACAGGGATCTTCAGAGACCCAGTACTTC.

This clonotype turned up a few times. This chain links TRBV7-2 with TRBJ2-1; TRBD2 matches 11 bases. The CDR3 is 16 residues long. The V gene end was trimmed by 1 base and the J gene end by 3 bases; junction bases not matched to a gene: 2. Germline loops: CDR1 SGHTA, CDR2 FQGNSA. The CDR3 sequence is CASSLVGTSGYNEQFF. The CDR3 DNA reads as TGTGCCAGCAGCTTAGTCGGGACTAGCGGCTACAATGAGCAGTTCTTC.

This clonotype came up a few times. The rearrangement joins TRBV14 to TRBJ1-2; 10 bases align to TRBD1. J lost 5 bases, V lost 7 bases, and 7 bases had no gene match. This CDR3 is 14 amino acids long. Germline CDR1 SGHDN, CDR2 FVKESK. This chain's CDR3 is CASTPGQGWYGYTF. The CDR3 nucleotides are TGTGCCAGCACTCCGGGACAGGGGTGGTATGGCTACACCTTC.

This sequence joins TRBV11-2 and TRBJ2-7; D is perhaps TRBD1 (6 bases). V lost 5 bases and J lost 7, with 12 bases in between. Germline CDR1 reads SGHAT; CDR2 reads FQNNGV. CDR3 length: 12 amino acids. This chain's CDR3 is CASSTGTNEQYF. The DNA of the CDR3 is TGTGCCAGCAGCACAGGGACAAATGAGCAGTACTTC.

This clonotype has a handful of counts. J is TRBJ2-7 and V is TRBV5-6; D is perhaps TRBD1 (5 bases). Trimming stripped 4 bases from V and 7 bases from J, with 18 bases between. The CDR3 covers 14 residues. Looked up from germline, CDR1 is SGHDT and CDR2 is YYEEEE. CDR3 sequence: CASSLRGLTGEQYF. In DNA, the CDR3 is TGTGCCAGCAGCCTAAGGGGCCTGACCGGAGAGCAGTACTTC.

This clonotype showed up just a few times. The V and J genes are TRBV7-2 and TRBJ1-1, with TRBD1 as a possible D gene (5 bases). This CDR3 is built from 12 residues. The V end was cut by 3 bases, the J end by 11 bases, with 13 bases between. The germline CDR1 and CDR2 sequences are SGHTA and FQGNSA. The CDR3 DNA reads TGTGCCAGCAGCTTTTATAAGGGACGGGCTTTCTTT. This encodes CASSFYKGRAFF.

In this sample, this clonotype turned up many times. The CDR3 region is CASINPGYNEQFF. CDR3 coding DNA: TGTGCCAGCATTAACCCCGGTTACAATGAGCAGTTCTTC. The chain uses TRBV28 and TRBJ2-1; D is unclear. The CDR3 totals 13 residues. Germline lookup yields CDR1 MDHEN and CDR2 SYDVKM. V lost 7 bases to trimming and J lost 4 bases, with 11 bases between them. The full variable domain, completed using reference TRBV28 and TRBJ2-1, is DVKVTQSSRYLVKRTGEKVFLECVQDMDHENMFWYRQDPGLGLRLIYFSYDVKMKEKGDIPEGYSVSREKKERFSLILESASTNQTSMYLCASINPGYNEQFFGPGTRLTVL.

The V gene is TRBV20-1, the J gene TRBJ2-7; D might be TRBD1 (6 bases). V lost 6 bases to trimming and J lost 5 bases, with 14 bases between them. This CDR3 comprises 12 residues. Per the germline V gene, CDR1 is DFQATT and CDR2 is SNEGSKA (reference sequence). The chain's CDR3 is CSATTGRDEQYF. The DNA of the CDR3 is TGCAGTGCGACGACAGGTCGGGACGAGCAGTACTTC.

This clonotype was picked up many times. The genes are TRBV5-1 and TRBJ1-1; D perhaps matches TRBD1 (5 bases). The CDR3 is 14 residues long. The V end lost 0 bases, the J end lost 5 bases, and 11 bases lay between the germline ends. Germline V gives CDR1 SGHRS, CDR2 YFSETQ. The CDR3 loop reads CASSLVQGRTEAFF. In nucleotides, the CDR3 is TGCGCCAGCAGCTTGGTGCAGGGAAGGACTGAAGCTTTCTTT.

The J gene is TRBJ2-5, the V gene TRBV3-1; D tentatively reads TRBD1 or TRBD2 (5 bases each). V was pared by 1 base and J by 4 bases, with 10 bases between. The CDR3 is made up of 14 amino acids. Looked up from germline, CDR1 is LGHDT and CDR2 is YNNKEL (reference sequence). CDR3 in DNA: TGTGCCAGCAGCCAAGTAGATGGGGGAGAGACCCAGTACTTC. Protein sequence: CASSQVDGGETQYF.

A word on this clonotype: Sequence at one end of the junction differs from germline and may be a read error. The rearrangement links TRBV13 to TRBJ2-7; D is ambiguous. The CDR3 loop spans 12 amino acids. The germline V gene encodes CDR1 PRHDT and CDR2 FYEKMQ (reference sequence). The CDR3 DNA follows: TGTGTCAGCAGCCGTTCCTACTACGAGCAGTACTTC. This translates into CVSSRSYYEQYF.

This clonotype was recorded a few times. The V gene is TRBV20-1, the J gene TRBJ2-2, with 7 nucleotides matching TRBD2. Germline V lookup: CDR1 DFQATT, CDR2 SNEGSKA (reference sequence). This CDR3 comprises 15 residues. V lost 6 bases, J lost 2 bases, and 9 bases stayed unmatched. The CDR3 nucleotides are TGCAGTGCATCTACGGGAGGCCCAAACACCGGGGAGCTGTTTTTT. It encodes CSASTGGPNTGELFF.

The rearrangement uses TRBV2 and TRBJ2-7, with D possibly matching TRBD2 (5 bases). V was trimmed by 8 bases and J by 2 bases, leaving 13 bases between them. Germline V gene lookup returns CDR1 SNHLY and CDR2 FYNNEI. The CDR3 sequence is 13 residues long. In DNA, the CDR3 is TGTGCCAGCCAAAAACCCGGGACCTACGAGCAGTACTTC. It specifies CASQKPGTYEQYF.

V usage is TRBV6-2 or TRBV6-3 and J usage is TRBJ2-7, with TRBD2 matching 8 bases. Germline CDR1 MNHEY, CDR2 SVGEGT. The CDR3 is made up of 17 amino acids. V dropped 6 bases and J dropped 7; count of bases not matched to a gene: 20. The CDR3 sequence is CASRQDHRTSRAKEQYF. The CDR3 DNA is TGTGCCAGCAGACAGGACCACCGGACTAGCAGGGCGAAAGAGCAGTACTTC.

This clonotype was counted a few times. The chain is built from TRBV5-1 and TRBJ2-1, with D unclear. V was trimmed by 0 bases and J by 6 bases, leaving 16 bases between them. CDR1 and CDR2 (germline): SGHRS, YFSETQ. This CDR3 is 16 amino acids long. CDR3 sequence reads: CASSLATAAGRNEQFF. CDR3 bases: TGCGCCAGCAGCTTGGCCACGGCGGCCGGCCGCAATGAGCAGTTCTTC.

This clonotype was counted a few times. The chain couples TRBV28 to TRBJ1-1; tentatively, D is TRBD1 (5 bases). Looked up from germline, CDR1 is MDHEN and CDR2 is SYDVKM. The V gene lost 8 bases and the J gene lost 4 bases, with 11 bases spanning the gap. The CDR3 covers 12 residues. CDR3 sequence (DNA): TGTGCCAGCGAAGGGGTGGGCACTGAAGCTTTCTTT. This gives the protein CASEGVGTEAFF.

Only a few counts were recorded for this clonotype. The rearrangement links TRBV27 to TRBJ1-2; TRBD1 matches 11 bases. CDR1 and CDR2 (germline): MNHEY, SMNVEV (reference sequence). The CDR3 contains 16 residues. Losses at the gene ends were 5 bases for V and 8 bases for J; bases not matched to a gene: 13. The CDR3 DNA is TGTGCCAGCAGTAGCGGACAGGGGGCGCGGAGTCACGGCTACACCTTC. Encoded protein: CASSSGQGARSHGYTF.

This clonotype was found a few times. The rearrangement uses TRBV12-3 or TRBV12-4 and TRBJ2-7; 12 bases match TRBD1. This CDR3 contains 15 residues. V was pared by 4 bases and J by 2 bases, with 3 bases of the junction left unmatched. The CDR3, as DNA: TGTGCCAGCAGTTCAGGGACAGGGGGCCCCTACGAGCAGTACTTC. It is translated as CASSSGTGGPYEQYF.

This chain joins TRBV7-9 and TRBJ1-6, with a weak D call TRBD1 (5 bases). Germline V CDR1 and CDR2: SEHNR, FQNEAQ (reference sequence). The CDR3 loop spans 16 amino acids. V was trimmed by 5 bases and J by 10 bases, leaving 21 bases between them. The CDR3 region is CASSPDSEGRRSPLHF. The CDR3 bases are TGTGCCAGCAGCCCCGACAGCGAGGGGAGGAGGTCACCCCTCCACTTT.

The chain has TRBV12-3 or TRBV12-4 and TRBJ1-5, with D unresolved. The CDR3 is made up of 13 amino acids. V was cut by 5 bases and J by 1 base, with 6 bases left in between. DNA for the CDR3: TGTGCCAGCAGTACCCTCAGCAATCAGCCCCAGCATTTT. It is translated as CASSTLSNQPQHF.

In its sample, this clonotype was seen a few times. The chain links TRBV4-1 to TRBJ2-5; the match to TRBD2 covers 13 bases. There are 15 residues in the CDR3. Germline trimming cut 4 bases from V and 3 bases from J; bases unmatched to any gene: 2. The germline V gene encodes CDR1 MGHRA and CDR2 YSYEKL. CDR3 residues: CASSPGTSGKETQYF. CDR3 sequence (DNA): TGCGCCAGCAGCCCTGGGACTAGCGGGAAAGAGACCCAGTACTTC.

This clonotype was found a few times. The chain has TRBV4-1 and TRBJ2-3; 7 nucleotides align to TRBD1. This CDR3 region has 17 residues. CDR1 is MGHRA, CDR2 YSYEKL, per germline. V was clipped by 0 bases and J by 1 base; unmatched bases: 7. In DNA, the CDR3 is TGCGCCAGCAGCCAAGATTCCAGACAGGGCCGCACAGATACGCAGTATTTT. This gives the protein CASSQDSRQGRTDTQYF.

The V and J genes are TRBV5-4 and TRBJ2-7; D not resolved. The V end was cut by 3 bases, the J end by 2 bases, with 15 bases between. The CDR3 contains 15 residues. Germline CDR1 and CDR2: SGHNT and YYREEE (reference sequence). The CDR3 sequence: CASSSNLGGPYEQYF. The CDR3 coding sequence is TGTGCCAGCAGCTCAAATCTCGGCGGACCCTACGAGCAGTACTTC.

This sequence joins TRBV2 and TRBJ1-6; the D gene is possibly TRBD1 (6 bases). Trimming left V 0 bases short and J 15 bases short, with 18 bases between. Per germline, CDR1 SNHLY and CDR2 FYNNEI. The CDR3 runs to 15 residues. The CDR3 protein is CASSEASGQSSLLHF. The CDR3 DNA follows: TGTGCCAGCAGTGAAGCTTCCGGACAGTCAAGTCTCCTCCACTTT.